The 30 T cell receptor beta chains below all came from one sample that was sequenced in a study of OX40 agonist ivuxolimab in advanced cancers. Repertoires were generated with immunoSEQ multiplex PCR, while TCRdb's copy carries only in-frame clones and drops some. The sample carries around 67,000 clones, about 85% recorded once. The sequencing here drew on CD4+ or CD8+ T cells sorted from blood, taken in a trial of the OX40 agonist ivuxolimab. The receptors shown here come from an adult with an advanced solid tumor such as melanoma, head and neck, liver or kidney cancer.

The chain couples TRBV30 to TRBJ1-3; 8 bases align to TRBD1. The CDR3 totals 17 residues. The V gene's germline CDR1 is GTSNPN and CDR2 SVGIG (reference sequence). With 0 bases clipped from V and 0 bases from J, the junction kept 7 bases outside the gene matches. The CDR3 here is CAWSVTTGAFSGNTIYF. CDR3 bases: TGTGCCTGGAGTGTAACGACAGGGGCCTTCTCTGGAAACACCATATATTTT.

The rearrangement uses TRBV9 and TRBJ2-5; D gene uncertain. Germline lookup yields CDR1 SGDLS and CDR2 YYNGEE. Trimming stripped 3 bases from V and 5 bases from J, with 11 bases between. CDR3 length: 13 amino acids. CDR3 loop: CASSAHQTETQYF. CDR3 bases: TGTGCCAGCAGCGCCCATCAGACGGAGACCCAGTACTTC.

The DNA for the CDR3 is TGCGCCAGCAGCCAACCGGGACAGGGAAGTGAAAAACTGTTTTTT. The encoded protein is CASSQPGQGSEKLFF. The rearrangement links TRBV4-3 to TRBJ1-4; 9 bases line up with TRBD1. The CDR3 covers 15 residues. V dropped 2 bases and J dropped 7; count of bases not matched to a gene: 5. Germline V gene sequence: CDR1 LGHNA, CDR2 YSLEER.

The CDR3 coding sequence is TGTGCCAGCATTGGTCTAGCGATAAGGGACGAGCAGTACTTC. Amino acids: CASIGLAIRDEQYF. The chain employs TRBV6-1 and TRBJ2-7; weak D call: TRBD2 (6 bases). The CDR3 totals 14 residues. V was cut by 7 bases and J by 5 bases, with 18 bases left in between. Per the germline V gene, CDR1 is MNHNS and CDR2 is SASEGT.

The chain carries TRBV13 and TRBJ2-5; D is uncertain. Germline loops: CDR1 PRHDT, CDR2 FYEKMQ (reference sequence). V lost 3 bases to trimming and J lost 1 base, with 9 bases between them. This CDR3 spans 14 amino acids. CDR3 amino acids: CASSFWASQETQYF. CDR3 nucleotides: TGTGCCAGCAGCTTTTGGGCCAGCCAAGAGACCCAGTACTTC.

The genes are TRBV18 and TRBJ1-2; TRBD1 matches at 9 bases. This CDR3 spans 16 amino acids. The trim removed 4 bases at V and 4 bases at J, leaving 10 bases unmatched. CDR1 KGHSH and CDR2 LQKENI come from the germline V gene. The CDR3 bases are TGTGCCAGCTCACTAACCCTCCCGGGACAGGGCTATGGCTACACCTTC. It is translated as CASSLTLPGQGYGYTF.

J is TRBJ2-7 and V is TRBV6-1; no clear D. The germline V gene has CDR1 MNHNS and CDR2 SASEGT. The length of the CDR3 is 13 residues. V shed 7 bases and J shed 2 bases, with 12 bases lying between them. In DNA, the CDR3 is TGTGCCAGCACACGGACGGAGACCTACGAGCAGTACTTC. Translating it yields CASTRTETYEQYF.

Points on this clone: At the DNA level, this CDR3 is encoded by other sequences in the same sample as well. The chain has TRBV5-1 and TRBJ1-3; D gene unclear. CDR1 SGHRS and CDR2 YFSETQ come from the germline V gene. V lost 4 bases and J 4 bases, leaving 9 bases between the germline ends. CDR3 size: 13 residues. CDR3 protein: CASSLDLGNTIYF. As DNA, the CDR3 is TGCGCCAGCAGCCTGGACCTGGGAAACACCATATATTTT.

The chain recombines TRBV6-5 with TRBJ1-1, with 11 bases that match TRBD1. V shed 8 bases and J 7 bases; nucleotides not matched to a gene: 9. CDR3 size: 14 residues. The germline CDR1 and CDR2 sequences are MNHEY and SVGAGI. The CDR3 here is CASWGTGGFFEAFF. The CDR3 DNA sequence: TGTGCCAGCTGGGGGACAGGGGGTTTTTTTGAAGCTTTCTTT.

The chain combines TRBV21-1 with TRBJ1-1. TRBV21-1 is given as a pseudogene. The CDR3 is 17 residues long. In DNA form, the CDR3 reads TGTGCCAGCAGTCTTGGGGGAGAAGGGGTATGGAACACTGAAGCTTTCTTT. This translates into CASSLGGEGVWNTEAFF.

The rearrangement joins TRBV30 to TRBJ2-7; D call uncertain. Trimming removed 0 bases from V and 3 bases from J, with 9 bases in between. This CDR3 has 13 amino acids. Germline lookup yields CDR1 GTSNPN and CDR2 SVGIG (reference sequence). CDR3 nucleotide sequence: TGTGCCTGGAGTGTAACACCCAACTACGAGCAGTACTTC. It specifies CAWSVTPNYEQYF.

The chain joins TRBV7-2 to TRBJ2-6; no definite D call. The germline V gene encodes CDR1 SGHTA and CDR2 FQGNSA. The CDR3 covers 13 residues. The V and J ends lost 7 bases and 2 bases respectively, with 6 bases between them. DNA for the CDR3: TGTGCCAGCAAAGACCCTGGGGCCAACGTCCTGACTTTC. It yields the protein CASKDPGANVLTF.

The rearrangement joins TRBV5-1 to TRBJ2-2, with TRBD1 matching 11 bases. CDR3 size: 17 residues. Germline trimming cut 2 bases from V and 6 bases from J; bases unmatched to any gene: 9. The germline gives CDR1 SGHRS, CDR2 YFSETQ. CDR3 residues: CASSFTGQGASAGELFF. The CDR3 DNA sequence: TGCGCCAGCAGCTTCACTGGACAGGGGGCATCGGCCGGGGAGCTGTTTTTT.

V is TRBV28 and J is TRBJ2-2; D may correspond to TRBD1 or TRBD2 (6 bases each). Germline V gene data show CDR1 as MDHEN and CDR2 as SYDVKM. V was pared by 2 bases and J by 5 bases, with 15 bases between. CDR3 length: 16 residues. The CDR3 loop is CASSLGGRRYTGELFF. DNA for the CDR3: TGTGCCAGCAGTTTAGGGGGGCGGCGGTATACCGGGGAGCTGTTTTTT.

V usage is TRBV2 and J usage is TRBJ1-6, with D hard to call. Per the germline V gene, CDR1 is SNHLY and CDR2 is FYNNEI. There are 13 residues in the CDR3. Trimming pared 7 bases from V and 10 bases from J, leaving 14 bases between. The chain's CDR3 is CASNYDNRSPLHF. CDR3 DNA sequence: TGTGCCAGCAATTACGATAATCGGTCACCCCTCCACTTT.

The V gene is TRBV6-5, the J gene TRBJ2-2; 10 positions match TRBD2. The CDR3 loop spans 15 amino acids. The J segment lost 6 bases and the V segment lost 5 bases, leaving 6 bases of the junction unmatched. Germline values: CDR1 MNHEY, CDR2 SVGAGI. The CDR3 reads CASSQSGGAPGELFF. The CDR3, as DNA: TGTGCCAGCAGTCAAAGCGGGGGGGCCCCCGGGGAGCTGTTTTTT.

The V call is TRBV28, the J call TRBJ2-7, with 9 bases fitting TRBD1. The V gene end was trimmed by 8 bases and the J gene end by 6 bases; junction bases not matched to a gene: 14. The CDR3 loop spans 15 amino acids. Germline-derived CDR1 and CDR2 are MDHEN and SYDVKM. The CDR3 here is CASQTGTGHLGEQYF. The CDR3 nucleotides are TGTGCCAGCCAAACCGGGACAGGGCACCTCGGCGAGCAGTACTTC.

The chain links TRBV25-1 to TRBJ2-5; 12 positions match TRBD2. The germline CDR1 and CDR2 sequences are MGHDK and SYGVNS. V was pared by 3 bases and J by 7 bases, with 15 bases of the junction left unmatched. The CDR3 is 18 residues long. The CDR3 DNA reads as TGTGCCAGCAGTGACCCCCATTCGGGACTAGCGGGCCGAGGGACCCAGTACTTC. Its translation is CASSDPHSGLAGRGTQYF.

The CDR3 nucleotides read TGTGCCTGGGGGGGACAGGGCAATCAGCCCCAGCATTTT. As protein: CAWGGQGNQPQHF. The chain carries TRBV30 and TRBJ1-5; 8 nucleotides match TRBD1. This CDR3 spans 13 amino acids. Germline V gene lookup returns CDR1 GTSNPN and CDR2 SVGIG (reference sequence). V trimming: 5 bases; J trimming: 2 bases; junction bases outside the gene matches: 2.

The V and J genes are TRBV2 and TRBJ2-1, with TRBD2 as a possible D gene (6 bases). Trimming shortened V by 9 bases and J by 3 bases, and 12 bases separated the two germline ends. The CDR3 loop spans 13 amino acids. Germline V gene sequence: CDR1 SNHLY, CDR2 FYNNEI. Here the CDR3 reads CASAARGYNEQFF. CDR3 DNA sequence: TGTGCCAGTGCGGCGCGGGGCTACAATGAGCAGTTCTTC. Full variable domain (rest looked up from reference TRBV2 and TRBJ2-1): EPEVTQTPSHQVTQMGQEVILRCVPISNHLYFYWYRQILGQKVEFLVSFYNNEISEKSEIFDDQFSVERPDGSNFTLKIRSTKLEDSAMYFCASAARGYNEQFFGPGTRLTVL.

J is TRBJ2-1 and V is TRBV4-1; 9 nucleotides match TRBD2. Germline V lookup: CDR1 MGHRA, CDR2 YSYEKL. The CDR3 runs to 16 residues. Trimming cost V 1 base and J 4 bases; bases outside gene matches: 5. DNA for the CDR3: TGCGCCAGCAGCCAAGTGGCCCTAGCGGGGTACAATGAGCAGTTCTTC. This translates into CASSQVALAGYNEQFF.

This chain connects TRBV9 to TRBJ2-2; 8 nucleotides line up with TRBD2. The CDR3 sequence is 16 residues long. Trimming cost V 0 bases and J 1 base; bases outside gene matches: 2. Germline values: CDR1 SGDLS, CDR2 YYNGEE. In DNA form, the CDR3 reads TGTGCCAGCAGCGTAGCCAGCGGGAGGAACACCGGGGAGCTGTTTTTT. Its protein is CASSVASGRNTGELFF.

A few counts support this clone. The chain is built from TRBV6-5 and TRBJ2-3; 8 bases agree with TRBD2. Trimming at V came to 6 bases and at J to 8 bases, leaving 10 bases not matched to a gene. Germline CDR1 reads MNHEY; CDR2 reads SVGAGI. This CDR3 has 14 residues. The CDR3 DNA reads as TGTGCCAGCAGCTACGGGGGGGGCCAGGGTACGCAGTATTTT. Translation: CASSYGGGQGTQYF.

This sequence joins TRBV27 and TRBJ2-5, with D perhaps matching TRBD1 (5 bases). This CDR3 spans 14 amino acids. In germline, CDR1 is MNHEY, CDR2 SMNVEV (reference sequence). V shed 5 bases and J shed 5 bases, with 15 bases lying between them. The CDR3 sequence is CASSTGQGFETQYF. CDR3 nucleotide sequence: TGTGCCAGCAGTACGGGCCAGGGTTTTGAGACCCAGTACTTC.

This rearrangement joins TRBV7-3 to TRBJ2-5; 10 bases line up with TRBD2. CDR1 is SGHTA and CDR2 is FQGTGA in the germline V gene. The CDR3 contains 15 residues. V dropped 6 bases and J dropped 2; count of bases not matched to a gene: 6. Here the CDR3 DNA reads TGTGCCAGCAGTTCTCCAGCGGGGGGGCAAGAGACCCAGTACTTC. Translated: CASSSPAGGQETQYF.

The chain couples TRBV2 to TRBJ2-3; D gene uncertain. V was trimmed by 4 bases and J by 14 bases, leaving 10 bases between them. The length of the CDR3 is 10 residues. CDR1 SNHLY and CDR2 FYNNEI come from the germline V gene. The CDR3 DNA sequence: TGTGCCAGCAGTGTCCGGGCCCTGTATTTT. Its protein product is CASSVRALYF.

The CDR3 nucleotides are TGTGCCAGCAGCTTGACAGGGGCCCCTGGAAACACCATATATTTT. Translated, it gives CASSLTGAPGNTIYF. The chain links TRBV5-6 to TRBJ1-3, with 7 bases fitting TRBD1. CDR3 length: 15 residues. CDR1 is SGHDT, CDR2 YYEEEE, per germline. After removal of 1 base from V and 2 bases from J, the junction contained 3 bases not matched to a gene. The whole variable domain, remainder taken from reference TRBV5-6 and TRBJ1-3, is DAGVTQSPTHLIKTRGQQVTLRCSPKSGHDTVSWYQQALGQGPQFIFQYYEEEERQRGNFPDRFSGHQFPNYSSELNVNALLLGDSALYLCASSLTGAPGNTIYFGEGSWLTVV.

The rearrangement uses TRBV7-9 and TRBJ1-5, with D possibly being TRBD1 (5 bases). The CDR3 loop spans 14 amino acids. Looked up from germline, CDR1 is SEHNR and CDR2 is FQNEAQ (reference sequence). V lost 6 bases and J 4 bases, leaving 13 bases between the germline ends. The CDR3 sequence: CASSRGRVNQPQHF. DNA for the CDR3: TGTGCCAGCAGTCGGGGACGGGTAAATCAGCCCCAGCATTTT.

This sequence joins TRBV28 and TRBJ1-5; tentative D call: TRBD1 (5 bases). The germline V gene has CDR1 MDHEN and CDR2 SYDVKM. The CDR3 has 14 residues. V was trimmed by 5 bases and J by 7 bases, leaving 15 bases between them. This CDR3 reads CASSTSGTGQPQHF. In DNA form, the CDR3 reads TGTGCCAGCAGTACCTCAGGGACGGGGCAGCCCCAGCATTTT.

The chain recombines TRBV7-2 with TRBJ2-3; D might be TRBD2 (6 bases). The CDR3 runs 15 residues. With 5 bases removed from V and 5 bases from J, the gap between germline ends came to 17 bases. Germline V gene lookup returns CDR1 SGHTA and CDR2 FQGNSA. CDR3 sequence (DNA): TGTGCCAGCAGCGAGGACGGGAGCGAAGGAGATACGCAGTATTTT. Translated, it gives CASSEDGSEGDTQYF.